Below, 29 T cell receptor beta chains from the same sample are listed, as sequenced in a study of blood T cell repertoires in COVID-19. TCRdb's table, derived via immunoSEQ multiplex PCR, lists solely in-frame clones and lacks some. The table records some 270,000 clones, under 90% of them present only once. Sequenced input: PBMCs or T cells enriched from blood (not recorded which). These receptors all stem from a woman in her sixties who had recovered from COVID-19.

The rearrangement joins TRBV19 to TRBJ1-1; a weak D match, TRBD1 (5 bases). With 5 bases removed from V and 4 bases from J, the gap between germline ends came to 17 bases. The germline CDR1 and CDR2 sequences are LNHDA and SQIVND (reference sequence). This CDR3 is 15 amino acids long. CDR3 loop: CASSAGLPAVTEAFF. Here the CDR3 DNA reads TGTGCCAGTAGTGCGGGACTCCCGGCGGTCACTGAAGCTTTCTTT.

The chain has TRBV5-1 and TRBJ2-1; 9 bases fit TRBD2. There are 16 residues in the CDR3. The V and J ends lost 6 bases and 1 base, in that order; junction bases with no gene match: 8. Germline CDR1 reads SGHRS; CDR2 reads YFSETQ. CDR3 nucleotides: TGCGCCAGCATTTTATCAGCGGGAGGTTCCTACAATGAGCAGTTCTTC. Its protein is CASILSAGGSYNEQFF.

This chain links TRBV14 with TRBJ2-7; maybe TRBD1 (6 bases). V was shortened by 0 bases and J by 6 bases, with 18 bases between the two germline ends. The germline V gene has CDR1 SGHDN and CDR2 FVKESK. The CDR3 has 16 amino acids. As DNA, the CDR3 is TGTGCCAGCAGCCAAGATTGGGGGCAGGGGAATGGCGAGCAGTACTTC. As protein: CASSQDWGQGNGEQYF.

The genes are TRBV29-1 and TRBJ2-3; TRBD1 aligns across 9 bases. The CDR3 runs 13 residues. Germline lookup yields CDR1 SQVTM and CDR2 ANQGSEA. Trimming at V came to 7 bases and at J to 4 bases, leaving 6 bases not matched to a gene. The CDR3 here is CSEGQGGADTQYF. The CDR3 DNA reads TGCAGCGAGGGACAGGGTGGTGCAGATACGCAGTATTTT.

The chain carries TRBV7-2 and TRBJ2-5; tentative D call: TRBD2 (5 bases). The CDR3 loop spans 15 amino acids. Germline V gives CDR1 SGHTA, CDR2 FQGNSA. V was clipped by 5 bases and J by 0 bases, with 13 bases between them. Written as DNA, the CDR3 is TGTGCCAGCAGCCTTTCCCCGGGGTACCAAGAGACCCAGTACTTC. It specifies CASSLSPGYQETQYF.

This chain links TRBV2 with TRBJ2-1; tentative D call: TRBD2 (5 bases). In germline, CDR1 is SNHLY, CDR2 FYNNEI. V was shortened by 1 base and J by 6 bases, with 13 bases between the two germline ends. This CDR3 has 15 amino acids. DNA of the CDR3: TGTGCCAGCAGTGAAGAGGCTGCCGCGGGCAATGAGCAGTTCTTC. Residues: CASSEEAAAGNEQFF.

V and J are TRBV7-3 and TRBJ2-3; D unclear. V was pared by 2 bases and J by 1 base, with 10 bases between. The germline gives CDR1 SGHTA, CDR2 FQGTGA. CDR3 length: 15 amino acids. Here the CDR3 DNA reads TGTGCCAGCAGCTTACGACAACCAGGCACAGATACGCAGTATTTT. This translates into CASSLRQPGTDTQYF.

The V call is TRBV2, the J call TRBJ1-2; TRBD1 might be the D (6 bases). Germline loops: CDR1 SNHLY, CDR2 FYNNEI. This CDR3 spans 13 amino acids. The V gene lost 6 bases and the J gene lost 1 base, with 9 bases spanning the gap. The CDR3 DNA is TGTGCCAGCAGCATGGACAGTAACTATGGCTACACCTTC. This sequence encodes CASSMDSNYGYTF. The variable domain in full, with the rest retrieved from reference TRBV2 and TRBJ1-2, is EPEVTQTPSHQVTQMGQEVILRCVPISNHLYFYWYRQILGQKVEFLVSFYNNEISEKSEIFDDQFSVERPDGSNFTLKIRSTKLEDSAMYFCASSMDSNYGYTFGSGTRLTVV.

The chain couples TRBV6-5 to TRBJ2-7; D unresolved. The ends were cut back, 5 bases at V and 2 bases at J, with 13 bases in the middle. Germline V gives CDR1 MNHEY, CDR2 SVGAGI. The CDR3 is 14 amino acids. The CDR3 loop reads CASSSRVFPYEQYF. The CDR3, as DNA: TGTGCCAGCAGTAGCCGGGTCTTCCCCTACGAGCAGTACTTC.

This chain connects TRBV19 to TRBJ1-5, with TRBD1 matching over 8 bases. Germline values: CDR1 LNHDA, CDR2 SQIVND (reference sequence). This CDR3 has 16 residues. V dropped 5 bases and J dropped 7; count of bases not matched to a gene: 13. CDR3 DNA: TGTGCCAGTAGTTTTGACACAGGGGGGTCAGTCCAGCCCCAGCATTTT. This codes for CASSFDTGGSVQPQHF.

V and J are TRBV5-5 and TRBJ1-1; D is perhaps TRBD1 (6 bases). The CDR3 runs 14 residues. Germline V gene sequence: CDR1 SGHKS, CDR2 YYEKEE (reference sequence). V was clipped by 2 bases and J by 5 bases, with 13 bases between them. CDR3 DNA: TGTGCCAGCAGCTTTACCAGGGGAGAGACTGAAGCTTTCTTT. This codes for CASSFTRGETEAFF. The variable domain in full, completed from reference TRBV5-5 and TRBJ1-1, reads DAGVTQSPTHLIKTRGQQVTLRCSPISGHKSVSWYQQVLGQGPQFIFQYYEKEERGRGNFPDRFSARQFPNYSSELNVNALLLGDSALYLCASSFTRGETEAFFGQGTRLTVV.

The chain joins TRBV7-2 to TRBJ2-7; 7 bases line up with TRBD2. CDR3 length: 14 residues. CDR1 SGHTA and CDR2 FQGNSA come from the germline V gene. V trimming: 8 bases; J trimming: 3 bases; junction bases outside the gene matches: 10. CDR3 loop: CASGKSSGNYEQYF. The CDR3 DNA is TGTGCCAGCGGAAAATCTAGCGGTAACTACGAGCAGTACTTC.

The chain carries TRBV11-2 and TRBJ2-1, with 9 nucleotides matching TRBD1. This CDR3 contains 14 residues. J was trimmed by 10 bases and V by 4 bases; bases with no gene match: 8. The germline V gene encodes CDR1 SGHAT and CDR2 FQNNGV. The CDR3, as DNA: TGTGCCAGCAGCTGGGGACAGGGTATCGGGGAGCAGTTCTTC. It codes for CASSWGQGIGEQFF.

The chain couples TRBV24-1 to TRBJ1-1, with D possibly TRBD1 on 6 matching bases. The germline V gene has CDR1 KGHDR and CDR2 SFDVKD. V lost 6 bases and J 11 bases, leaving 12 bases between the germline ends. The CDR3 is 11 amino acids. CDR3 amino acids: CATSRGGEAFF. The CDR3, as DNA: TGTGCCACCAGTCGAGGGGGGGAGGCTTTCTTT.

The chain uses TRBV2 and TRBJ1-1, with D perhaps matching TRBD1 (6 bases). The germline V gene encodes CDR1 SNHLY and CDR2 FYNNEI. V lost 5 bases and J 0 bases, leaving 10 bases between the germline ends. This CDR3 contains 14 residues. This chain's CDR3 is CASSTGQMNTEAFF. The CDR3 nucleotides are TGTGCCAGCAGTACAGGACAGATGAACACTGAAGCTTTCTTT. The full variable domain, completed using reference TRBV2 and TRBJ1-1, is EPEVTQTPSHQVTQMGQEVILRCVPISNHLYFYWYRQILGQKVEFLVSFYNNEISEKSEIFDDQFSVERPDGSNFTLKIRSTKLEDSAMYFCASSTGQMNTEAFFGQGTRLTVV.

The chain links TRBV19 to TRBJ2-7; D remains ambiguous. CDR1 LNHDA and CDR2 SQIVND come from the germline V gene (reference sequence). Between the trimmed V and J ends, which lost 6 bases and 7 bases, there was a span of 16 bases. This CDR3 is built from 13 residues. The CDR3: CASSLTRSREQYF. As DNA, the CDR3 is TGTGCCAGTAGCCTGACGCGGTCGCGGGAGCAGTACTTC.

The V and J genes are TRBV9 and TRBJ2-1; TRBD2 is a possible D gene (6 bases). Trimming took off 3 bases at V and 10 bases at J, with 17 bases between the two ends. Germline V gene lookup returns CDR1 SGDLS and CDR2 YYNGEE. The CDR3 covers 14 residues. CDR3 region: CASSAHGVLAEQFF. The CDR3 coding sequence is TGTGCCAGCAGCGCCCATGGGGTTCTAGCGGAGCAGTTCTTC.

This chain uses TRBV7-8 with TRBJ1-1; D gene uncertain. Looked up from germline, CDR1 is SGHVS and CDR2 is FQNEAQ. The CDR3 has 16 residues. The V and J ends lost 1 base and 0 bases respectively, with 12 bases between them. The CDR3 region is CASSLDHPLVNTEAFF. For the CDR3, the DNA is TGTGCCAGCAGCTTAGATCACCCCCTAGTGAACACTGAAGCTTTCTTT. Variable domain in full (rest from reference TRBV7-8 and TRBJ1-1): GAGVSQSPRYKVAKRGQDVALRCDPISGHVSLFWYQQALGQGPEFLTYFQNEAQLDKSGLPSDRFFAERPEGSVSTLKIQRTQQEDSAVYLCASSLDHPLVNTEAFFGQGTRLTVV.

This sequence joins TRBV3-1 (or the pseudogene TRBV3-2) and TRBJ2-7; 9 bases are shared with TRBD2. V trimming: 1 base; J trimming: 3 bases; junction bases outside the gene matches: 7. Germline assignment: CDR1 LGHDT and CDR2 YNNKEL (reference sequence). This CDR3 contains 16 residues. This CDR3 reads CASSQAPGLAHYEQYF. The CDR3 coding sequence is TGTGCCAGCAGCCAAGCCCCGGGACTAGCCCACTACGAGCAGTACTTC.

This clone was detected only a few times. The chain links TRBV7-3 to TRBJ2-1, with D perhaps matching TRBD1 (6 bases). V dropped 2 bases and J dropped 0 bases, with 8 bases sitting between them. This CDR3 region has 15 residues. The germline V gene encodes CDR1 SGHTA and CDR2 FQGTGA. The CDR3 coding sequence is TGTGCCAGCAGCTTACAGGGGAACTCCTACAATGAGCAGTTCTTC. Amino acid sequence: CASSLQGNSYNEQFF.

This chain connects TRBV28 to TRBJ2-1; D is undetermined. Germline CDR1 reads MDHEN; CDR2 reads SYDVKM. V lost 1 base to trimming and J lost 9 bases, with 7 bases between them. CDR3 length: 12 amino acids. Written as DNA, the CDR3 is TGTGCCAGCAGTTTATCTTTTAGTGAGCAGTTCTTC. As protein: CASSLSFSEQFF.

This clone was counted many times. V is TRBV30 and J is TRBJ2-1; 7 bases align to TRBD2. V lost 6 bases, J lost 7 bases, and 9 bases stayed unmatched. Germline assignment: CDR1 GTSNPN and CDR2 SVGIG (reference sequence). This CDR3 comprises 13 residues. CDR3 nucleotides: TGTGCCTGCGGGAGGAGTTCTGTTAATGAGCAGTTCTTC. Translating gives CACGRSSVNEQFF.

This chain joins TRBV2 and TRBJ1-4, with 9 positions matching TRBD1. CDR1 and CDR2 from the germline V gene are SNHLY and FYNNEI. Unmatched junction bases numbered 7, after V lost 3 bases and J lost 8 bases. The CDR3 consists of 15 residues. The CDR3 DNA follows: TGTGCCAGCAGTGACTTCTCGGGACAGGGCGAAAAACTGTTTTTT. It codes for CASSDFSGQGEKLFF.

This chain joins TRBV5-1 and TRBJ1-2, with D possibly matching TRBD1 (6 bases). Germline V CDR1 and CDR2: SGHRS, YFSETQ. V dropped 3 bases and J dropped 1 base, with 7 bases sitting between them. The CDR3 consists of 13 residues. CDR3 nucleotides: TGCGCCAGCAGCTGGACAGATAACTATGGCTACACCTTC. This codes for CASSWTDNYGYTF.

The chain recombines TRBV30 with TRBJ2-1; D perhaps matches TRBD2 (6 bases). The CDR3 has 13 amino acids. V shed 0 bases and J shed 9 bases, with 12 bases lying between them. The germline CDR1 and CDR2 sequences are GTSNPN and SVGIG (reference sequence). CDR3 loop: CAWSVPPSAEQFF. CDR3 bases: TGTGCCTGGAGTGTACCCCCTAGCGCTGAGCAGTTCTTC.

V and J are TRBV5-5 and TRBJ2-3; 11 bases are a match to TRBD1. The length of the CDR3 is 17 residues. The germline V gene encodes CDR1 SGHKS and CDR2 YYEKEE (reference sequence). Trimming cost V 0 bases and J 4 bases; bases outside gene matches: 7. The CDR3 loop is CASSLGPGQGDADTQYF. The CDR3 DNA reads as TGTGCCAGCAGCTTGGGACCGGGACAGGGGGACGCAGATACGCAGTATTTT.

Remarks on this clone: Other DNA sequences in the sample encode the same CDR3. V usage is TRBV5-4 and J usage is TRBJ1-1; the D gene is possibly TRBD1 (6 bases). Germline-derived CDR1 and CDR2 are SGHNT and YYREEE (reference sequence). The CDR3 length is 14 residues. Between the trimmed V and J ends, which lost 4 bases and 1 base, there was a span of 11 bases. CDR3 sequence: CASSAGQRNTEAFF. CDR3 in DNA: TGTGCCAGCAGCGCTGGACAGAGGAACACTGAAGCTTTCTTT.

This clone was counted once. V usage is TRBV18 and J usage is TRBJ1-1, with D hard to call. CDR1 is KGHSH and CDR2 is LQKENI in the germline V gene. Trimming removed 6 bases from V and 3 bases from J, with 14 bases in between. This CDR3 is 14 amino acids long. The CDR3 sequence: CASSPYGIDTEAFF. As DNA, the CDR3 is TGTGCCAGCTCTCCATACGGTATTGACACTGAAGCTTTCTTT.

The chain links TRBV28 to TRBJ1-5; 10 bases line up with TRBD1. This CDR3 region has 14 residues. The germline V gene encodes CDR1 MDHEN and CDR2 SYDVKM. Trimming removed 5 bases from V and 6 bases from J; junction bases left unmatched: 4. The CDR3 sequence: CASSTGTGVQPQHF. In DNA, the CDR3 is TGTGCCAGCAGTACCGGGACAGGGGTTCAGCCCCAGCATTTT.